These T cell receptor beta chains were read from a single sample in a study of blood T cells in healthy people across ages. TCRdb reprocessed the 5' RACE reads via MiXCR and lists one record per CDR3 protein. The sample holds 1.5 million to 2 million distinct CDR3 sequences, approximately 50% seen once. The sequenced sample was blood. All receptors come from a woman aged 40 to 50 in good health. CDR3s include the opening cysteine and the closing phenylalanine or tryptophan. D genes are given only for firm matches. Expanded clones are given a class, and other clones once, few, many or no size at all.

J,length,D,size,V,DNA,CDR3
TRBJ1-5,15,-,-,TRBV20-1,TGCAGTGCTACCCAAGGGTCGGGGAGCAATCAGCCCCAGCATTTT,CSATQGSGSNQPQHF
TRBJ1-1,15,-,-,TRBV7-2,TGTGCCAGCAGCTCTGGGGCGAGAGGGAACACTGAAGCTTTCTTT,CASSSGARGNTEAFF
TRBJ2-4,14,TRBD2,-,TRBV4-3,TGCGCCAGCAGCCAAGATGCGGGGGAAAACATTCAGTACTTC,CASSQDAGENIQYF
TRBJ2-1,16,TRBD1,-,TRBV5-1,TGCGCCAGCAGCTTCCAGGGGACAGGGGCGGGCAATGAGCAGTTCTTC,CASSFQGTGAGNEQFF
TRBJ2-4,15,-,-,TRBV7-2,TGTGCCAGCAGCGGGCTTCGTCGGACCAAAAACATTCAGTACTTC,CASSGLRRTKNIQYF
TRBJ2-1,19,-,-,TRBV4-3,TGCGCCAGCAGCCAAGATCGGTCGCCTGGGCGGGGAACCGGAGAGACCCAGTTCTTC,CASSQDRSPGRGTGETQFF
TRBJ2-7,15,TRBD1,few,TRBV4-1,TGCGCCAGCAGCCAAGGAACAGGGGAAGGTTACGAGCAGTACTTC,CASSQGTGEGYEQYF
TRBJ2-5,15,TRBD1,-,TRBV27,TGTGCCAGCAGTTCCTCTCCGACAGGGGGGGAGACCCAGTACTTC,CASSSSPTGGETQYF
TRBJ2-5,15,-,few,TRBV10-3,TGTGCCATCAGTTTTACCGAGGGGTGGCAAGAGACCCAGTACTTC,CAISFTEGWQETQYF
TRBJ2-1,17,-,few,TRBV6-5,TGTGCCAGCAGTTACTCGAGAACGAGTTGGACCAACAATGAGCAGTTCTTC,CASSYSRTSWTNNEQFF
TRBJ2-7,13,-,-,TRBV4-3,TGCGCCAGCAGCCAAGATGGGCAGCCTCAGCAGTACTTC,CASSQDGQPQQYF
TRBJ2-5,15,TRBD1,few,TRBV11-1,TGTGCCAGCAGCCCTAGGACAGGGCCGGCGGAGACCCAGTACTTC,CASSPRTGPAETQYF
TRBJ2-1,14,-,-,TRBV4-3,TGCGCCAGCAGCCAAGACCAAGGGTTTAATGAGCAGTTCTTC,CASSQDQGFNEQFF
TRBJ2-2,12,-,-,TRBV7-9,TGTGCTGATATGCTGCTTAAGGGGGAGCTGTTTTTT,CADMLLKGELFF
TRBJ2-1,17,-,-,TRBV4-2,TGTGCCAGCAGCCGAGTTCGGGCAACGGGCTCCTACAATGAGCAGTTCTTC,CASSRVRATGSYNEQFF
TRBJ2-3,15,-,-,TRBV15,TGTGCCACCAGGAGGGACCAGGCATTGGTGGATACGCAGTATTTT,CATRRDQALVDTQYF
TRBJ2-1,13,-,-,TRBV29-1,TGCAGCGTGTCCAGGCCCTCAGACAATGAGCAGTTCTTC,CSVSRPSDNEQFF
TRBJ1-2,12,-,-,TRBV29-1,TGCAGCGTTGAAGATCGTCACTATGGCTACACCTTC,CSVEDRHYGYTF
TRBJ2-5,11,TRBD2,-,TRBV29-1,TGCTGCGGGGGGTTAAAGGAGACCCAGTACTTC,CCGGLKETQYF
TRBJ2-5,15,-,many,TRBV29-1,TGCAGCGTTGATGCGCTTGGGGGGAAGGGAGAGACCCAGTACTTC,CSVDALGGKGETQYF
TRBJ2-5,14,-,few,TRBV13,TGTGCCAGCAGCCCCCAGGGCCCTGTAGAGACCCAGTACTTC,CASSPQGPVETQYF
TRBJ2-7,13,-,-,TRBV27,TGTGCCAGCGAAACAGGGGAGGACTACGAGCAGTACTTC,CASETGEDYEQYF
TRBJ2-7,15,TRBD1,few,TRBV6-1,TGTGCCAGCAGCGACGGGACAGGGGGGTCCTACGAGCAGTACTTC,CASSDGTGGSYEQYF
TRBJ2-5,12,-,-,TRBV12-3/TRBV12-4,TGTGCCAGCAGCCAAACAGACCTAATCCAGTACTTC,CASSQTDLIQYF
TRBJ2-5,16,-,few,TRBV5-1,TGCGCCAGCAGCTTGGACTTCCCGGCCGGAGGGGAGACCCAGTACTTC,CASSLDFPAGGETQYF
TRBJ2-3,14,-,-,TRBV29-1,TGCAGCGCAAGGGGACTCTCTACCACAGATACGCAGTATTTT,CSARGLSTTDTQYF
TRBJ2-5,15,TRBD1,-,TRBV9,TGTGCCAGCAGCAACCGGACAGGGGCCTCGGGCACCCAGTACTTC,CASSNRTGASGTQYF
TRBJ2-7,14,TRBD1,many,TRBV12-3/TRBV12-4,TGTGCCAGCAGTTGGGGGACAGGGCCCTACGAGCAGTACTTC,CASSWGTGPYEQYF
TRBJ2-7,16,-,few,TRBV9,TGTGCCAGCAGCGTAGGGGTCAGGGAGAGCTCCTACGAGCAGTACTTC,CASSVGVRESSYEQYF
TRBJ2-1,13,-,few,TRBV29-1,TGCAGCGTGCTGGGTGGCAGACCCAATGAGCAGTTCTTC,CSVLGGRPNEQFF
TRBJ2-1,15,-,few,TRBV6-2/TRBV6-3,TGTGCCACCCAGTTCAGGTCAGCAGGTATCAATGAGCAGTTCTTC,CATQFRSAGINEQFF
TRBJ1-2,16,-,-,TRBV4-1,TGCGCCAGCAGCCAAGATTCCGGGGGCAGGGGTTGGGGCTACACCTTC,CASSQDSGGRGWGYTF
TRBJ2-1,15,-,few,TRBV6-2/TRBV6-3,TGTGCCAGCAGTTACTCGGATCTAGGGTACAGTGAGCAGTTCTTC,CASSYSDLGYSEQFF
TRBJ2-5,14,TRBD1,few,TRBV7-2,TGTGCCAGCAGCATGGACAGGGGGCAAGAGACCCAGTACTTC,CASSMDRGQETQYF
TRBJ1-2,13,TRBD1,-,TRBV10-3,TGTGCCATCAGTAAACAGGGGACCTATGGCTACACCTTC,CAISKQGTYGYTF
TRBJ2-1,15,TRBD2,-,TRBV11-2,TGTGCCAGCAGCTTAGCGGGAGGCTCCTACAATGAGCGGTTCTTC,CASSLAGGSYNERFF
TRBJ2-1,16,-,-,TRBV6-5,TGTGCCAGCAGATCCGGGAGCCGAGCAGCTTACGATGAGCAGTTCTTC,CASRSGSRAAYDEQFF
TRBJ1-5,14,-,-,TRBV12-3/TRBV12-4,TGTGCCAGCAACCTGGACAGAACCAATCAGCCCCAGCATTTT,CASNLDRTNQPQHF
TRBJ2-5,11,-,-,TRBV2,TGTGCCAGCAGTGAACCGAGAACCCAGTACTTC,CASSEPRTQYF
TRBJ2-3,14,TRBD2,-,TRBV20-1,TGCAGTGCCGCGGGGGGCCTGAGCACAGATACGCAGTATTTT,CSAAGGLSTDTQYF
TRBJ2-3,18,-,-,TRBV6-5,TGTGCCAGCAGTTACGTAGGCGGGCTAGCTGCTTCCACAGATACGCAGTATTTT,CASSYVGGLAASTDTQYF
TRBJ1-2,17,TRBD1,-,TRBV4-3,TGCGCCAGCAGCCAAACCACCGGGACAGGGGACAACTATGGCTACACCTTC,CASSQTTGTGDNYGYTF
TRBJ1-5,14,-,few,TRBV3-1,TGTGCCAGCAGCCAAAGACTGTCCAATCAGCCCCAGCATTTT,CASSQRLSNQPQHF
TRBJ2-4,14,-,-,TRBV7-2,TGTGCCAGCAGCTCTACGTGGGCCGCGGACATTCAGTACTTC,CASSSTWAADIQYF
TRBJ2-5,14,-,-,TRBV20-1,TGCAGTGCTAGATACATCAGCCGGCGGTTAACCCAGTACTTC,CSARYISRRLTQYF
TRBJ2-7,14,TRBD1,-,TRBV6-1,TGTGCCAGCAGTGCCGGACAGGGTAACTACGAGCAGTACTTC,CASSAGQGNYEQYF
TRBJ2-7,14,-,-,TRBV10-3,TGTGCCATCAGTGAGTCGGGAAGGGGTGGCGAGCAGTACTTC,CAISESGRGGEQYF
TRBJ2-5,14,-,-,TRBV25-1,TGTGCCAGCAGTGATACCCCCAGACAAGAGACCCGGTACTTC,CASSDTPRQETRYF
TRBJ1-1,15,-,-,TRBV7-2,TGTGGCAGCAGCTTAATGCAGGCGGGGGGCACTGAAGCTTTCTTT,CGSSLMQAGGTEAFF
TRBJ1-5,15,TRBD1,few,TRBV6-2/TRBV6-3,TGTGCCAGCAGTTACCGTCAGGGGGGGAATCAGCCCCAGCATTTT,CASSYRQGGNQPQHF
TRBJ2-1,18,TRBD2,-,TRBV9,TGTGCCAGCACCCCAGGGGTAAAGGGCGGGGGGGCCTACAATGAGCAGTTCTTC,CASTPGVKGGGAYNEQFF
TRBJ2-1,16,TRBD1,-,TRBV15,TGTGCCACCAGCAGATCCGCGGACAGGGGGGACAATGAGCAGTTCTTC,CATSRSADRGDNEQFF